Described below is a single T cell receptor beta chain sequence and its context. This sample is drawn from a study of blood T cells in healthy people across ages. A second 7 to 11 cycle PCR used barcoded and J-beta primers. TCRdb analysed the 5' RACE reads with MiXCR anew, one entry per CDR3 protein. The sample includes about 930,000 distinct CDR3 sequences, just under 30% of them seen just once. The germline gives CDR1 GTSNPN, CDR2 SVGIG (reference sequence). The CDR3 runs to 14 residues. With 0 bases removed from V and 5 bases from J, the gap between germline ends came to 13 bases. This sample also appeared in a second study, on T cells of mothers and their children.

The chain joins TRBV30 to TRBJ2-5, with unresolved D. The clonotype comes from a woman aged 40 to 50 in good health. The specimen was blood. Here the CDR3 reads CAWSVKVEQETQYF. The CDR3 DNA reads as TGTGCCTGGAGTGTAAAAGTTGAACAGGAGACCCAGTACTTC.